This is a list of T cell receptor beta chains from one sample in a study of response to subunit inactivated influenza vaccine. TCRdb ran MiXCR on the RT-PCR reads and lists one entry per CDR3 protein. The sample consists of 450,000 to 550,000 distinct CDR3 sequences, roughly 25% of them appearing once. The starting material was CD4+ T cells sorted from PBMCs, obtained 4 to 6 days after vaccination. The source of these receptors is a man aged 45 to 65 who received an inactivated influenza vaccine. Both conserved end residues are part of each CDR3. A D gene is named only where the DNA matches it firmly. Only part of the rows carry a size: once, few, many, or a class if the clone is expanded.

TRBJ2-1,TRBV29-1,NA,TRBD2,TGCAGCGTTGGAACTAGCGGGACGCGACGCTTC,CSVGTSGTRRF
TRBJ2-2,TRBV11-2,NA,TRBD2,TGTGCCAGCAGCGGTAGCGGGAGGGGGACCGGGGAGCTGTTTTTT,CASSGSGRGTGELFF
TRBJ2-2,TRBV12-3/TRBV12-4,NA,TRBD1,TGTGCCAGCAGTTGGGACAGGGGCACCGGGGAGCTGTTTTTT,CASSWDRGTGELFF
TRBJ2-3,TRBV20-1,NA,TRBD2,TGCAGTGCTAGAGGTCGGCAAGGTTCCACTAGCGGGAGAGATACGCAGTATTTT,CSARGRQGSTSGRDTQYF
TRBJ2-7,TRBV28,NA,TRBD1,TGTGCCAGTCTGGACAGGGGGCTTCACGAGCAGTACTTC,CASLDRGLHEQYF
TRBJ2-1,TRBV20-1,NA,TRBD1,TGCAGTGCTGGGGACAGAGGCCTGGGGAATGAGCAGTTCTTC,CSAGDRGLGNEQFF
TRBJ1-1,TRBV3-1,NA,NA,TGTGCCAGCAGGAACACGGGAGTGGGCACTGAAGCTTTCTTT,CASRNTGVGTEAFF
TRBJ2-7,TRBV20-1,NA,TRBD2,TGCAGTGCTAGAGATCTGGGAGGGAGGGGCGAGCAGTACTTC,CSARDLGGRGEQYF
TRBJ1-2,TRBV18,few,NA,TGTGCCAGCTCCCAGAGGACAGCTGATGGCTACACCTTC,CASSQRTADGYTF
TRBJ2-1,TRBV18,NA,NA,TGTGCCAGCTCACCACGAGCACCGCCACACAATGAGCAGTTCTTC,CASSPRAPPHNEQFF
TRBJ2-3,TRBV5-1,NA,NA,TGCGCCAGCAGCTTACGCCGAAGTGCGGGAAGCACAGATACGCAGTATTTT,CASSLRRSAGSTDTQYF